This T cell receptor (beta chain) appears in the sequencing data of a study of cytomegalovirus exposure and HLA in healthy donors. Germline V CDR1 and CDR2: SEHNR, FQNEAQ (reference sequence). V lost 4 bases to trimming and J lost 6 bases, with 19 bases between them. The CDR3 totals 17 residues. A word on this clone: The target antigen is unknown.

The PCR made use of 60 Vbeta and 13 Jbeta primers. Clones were read by immunoSEQ multiplex PCR, and TCRdb kept only the in-frame ones, dropping some. The sample holds roughly 150,000 clones; over 55% are singletons and the top ten take roughly 2.1%. Whole-study findings and limits: Only CMV serostatus was available as immune exposure information.

V and J are TRBV7-9 and TRBJ1-6, with D possibly being TRBD1 (5 bases). Sequencing input: PBMCs. The source of this sequence is a man between 40 and 49 years old in good health and CMV-seronegative. For the CDR3, the DNA is TGTGCCAGCAGCTCCTTTAGATGGGGGGGACTTAATTCACCCCTCCACTTT. Protein sequence: CASSSFRWGGLNSPLHF.